The clone carrying this T cell receptor beta chain showed up just a few times. Reverse transcribed after extraction, RNA yielded cDNA as the sequencing template. Method: immunoSEQ multiplex PCR; TCRdb's copy keeps in-frame clones and lacks some. The sample lists fewer than 90,000 clones; roughly 47% were seen once. The data were taken from a study of CD8+ T cells in alopecia areata. The CDR3 spans 14 residues. CDR1 SQVTM and CDR2 ANQGSEA come from the germline V gene. V was clipped by 3 bases and J by 4 bases, with 16 bases between them. Material for sequencing was NKG2D-high CD8+ T cells sorted from blood. This TCR derives from a human donor with alopecia areata. This chain joins TRBV29-1 and TRBJ2-7; D tentatively fits TRBD1 or TRBD2 (6 bases each). As DNA, the CDR3 is TGCAGCGTTGATTTAGGGGGGACGGGGTACGAGCAGTACTTC. Translated, it gives CSVDLGGTGYEQYF.